The T cell receptor beta chain described here comes from a study of Ad26.COV2.S vaccination and SARS-CoV-2 variants. Germline-derived CDR1 and CDR2 are SGHVS and FQNEAQ. Trimming took off 1 base at V and 5 bases at J, with 7 bases between the two ends. This CDR3 region has 13 residues. Clones were read by immunoSEQ multiplex PCR, and TCRdb kept only the in-frame ones, dropping some. This sample carries about 480,000 clones, about 83% of them seen once, and the ten largest clones take roughly 13%. Documented treatment: about 20 received Ad26.COV2.S at low or high dose, single or two shots; 5 received placebo; per-sample allocation not given. It was on day 63 after the first vaccine or placebo injection that samples were taken. Participants' vaccine, an Ad26 vector, delivered Wuhan-strain SARS-CoV-2 spike. The count of this clone is one. What it binds is not known. Notes on the study in general: Substantial post-vaccination breadth of spike-specific CD8+ and CD4+ T cell responses was reported. Breadth and depth estimates from TCRs may understate total T cell responses.

The source is a person aged 18 to 65 who received the Ad26.COV2.S COVID-19 vaccine or a placebo. This sequence joins TRBV7-8 and TRBJ2-3; D is ambiguous. The sample consisted of peripheral blood, taken in a trial of Ad26.COV2.S vaccine versus placebo. For the CDR3, the DNA is TGTGCCAGCAGCTTAGGGTTTGTAGATACGCAGTATTTT. Residues: CASSLGFVDTQYF. The full variable domain, in which reference TRBV7-8 and TRBJ2-3 provide the parts outside the CDR3, is GAGVSQSPRYKVAKRGQDVALRCDPISGHVSLFWYQQALGQGPEFLTYFQNEAQLDKSGLPSDRFFAERPEGSVSTLKIQRTQQEDSAVYLCASSLGFVDTQYFGPGTRLTVL.